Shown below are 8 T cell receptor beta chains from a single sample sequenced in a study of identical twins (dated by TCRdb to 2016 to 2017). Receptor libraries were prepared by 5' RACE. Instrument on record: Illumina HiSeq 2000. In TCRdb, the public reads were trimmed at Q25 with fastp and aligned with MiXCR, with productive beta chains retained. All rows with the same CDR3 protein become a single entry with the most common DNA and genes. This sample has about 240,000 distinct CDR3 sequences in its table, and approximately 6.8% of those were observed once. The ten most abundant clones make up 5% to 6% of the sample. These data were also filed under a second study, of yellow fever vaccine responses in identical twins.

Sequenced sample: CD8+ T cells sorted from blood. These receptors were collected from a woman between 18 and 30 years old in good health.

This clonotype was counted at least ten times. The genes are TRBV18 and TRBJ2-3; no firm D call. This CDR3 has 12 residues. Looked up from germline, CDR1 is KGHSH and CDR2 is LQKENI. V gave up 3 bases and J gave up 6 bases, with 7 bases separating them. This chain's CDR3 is CASSPAADTQYF. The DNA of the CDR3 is TGTGCCAGCTCACCTGCGGCGGATACGCAGTATTTT.

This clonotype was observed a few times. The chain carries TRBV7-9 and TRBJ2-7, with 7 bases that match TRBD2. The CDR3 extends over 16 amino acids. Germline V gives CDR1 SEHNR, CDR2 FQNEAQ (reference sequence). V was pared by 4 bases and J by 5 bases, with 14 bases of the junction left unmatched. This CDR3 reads CASSWPRAGSGDEQYF. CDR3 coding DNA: TGTGCCAGCAGCTGGCCCCGAGCGGGAAGTGGTGACGAGCAGTACTTC.

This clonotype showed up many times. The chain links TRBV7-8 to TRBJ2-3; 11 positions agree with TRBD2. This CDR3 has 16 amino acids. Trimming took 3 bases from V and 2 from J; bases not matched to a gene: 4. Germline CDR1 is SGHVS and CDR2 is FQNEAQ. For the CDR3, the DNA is TGTGCCAGCAGCTTTAGACTAGCGGGGAACACAGATACGCAGTATTTT. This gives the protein CASSFRLAGNTDTQYF.

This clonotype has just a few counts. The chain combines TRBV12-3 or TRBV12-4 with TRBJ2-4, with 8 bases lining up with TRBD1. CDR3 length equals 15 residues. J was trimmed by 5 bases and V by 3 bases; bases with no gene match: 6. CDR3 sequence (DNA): TGTGCCAGCAGTTTCCCTCCAGGGGGCCAAAACATTCAGTACTTC. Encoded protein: CASSFPPGGQNIQYF.

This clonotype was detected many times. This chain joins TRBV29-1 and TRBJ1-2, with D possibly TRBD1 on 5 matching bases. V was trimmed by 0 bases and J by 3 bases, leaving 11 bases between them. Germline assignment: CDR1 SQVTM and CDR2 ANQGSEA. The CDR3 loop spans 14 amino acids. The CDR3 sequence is CSVEDDGGYYGYTF. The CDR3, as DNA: TGCAGCGTTGAAGATGACGGGGGTTACTATGGCTACACCTTC.

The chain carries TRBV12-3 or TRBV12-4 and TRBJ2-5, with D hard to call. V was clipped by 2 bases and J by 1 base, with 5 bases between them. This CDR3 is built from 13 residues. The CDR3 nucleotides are TGTGCCAGCAGTTTACGGACCCAAGAGACCCAGTACTTC. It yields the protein CASSLRTQETQYF.

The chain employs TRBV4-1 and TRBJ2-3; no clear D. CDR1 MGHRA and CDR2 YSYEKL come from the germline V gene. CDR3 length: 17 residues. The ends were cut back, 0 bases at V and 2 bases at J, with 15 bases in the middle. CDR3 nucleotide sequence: TGCGCCAGCAGCCAAGATCACAGACATCCTAACACAGATACGCAGTATTTT. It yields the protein CASSQDHRHPNTDTQYF.

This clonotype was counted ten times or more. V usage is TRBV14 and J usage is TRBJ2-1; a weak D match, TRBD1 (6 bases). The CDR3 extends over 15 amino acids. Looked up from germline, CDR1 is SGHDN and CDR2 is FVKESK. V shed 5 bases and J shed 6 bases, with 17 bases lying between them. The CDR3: CASSEQGWSFNEQFF. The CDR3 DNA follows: TGTGCCAGCAGCGAACAGGGCTGGTCTTTCAATGAGCAGTTCTTC.